This TCR beta chain came from a study of blood T cell repertoires in COVID-19. Overall study: The study drew acute and convalescent COVID-19 samples from the United States, Italy and Spain.

This clone was seen only a few times. In the original processing: Counts of nucleated cells, estimated from reference gene primer amplification, were obtained. Method: immunoSEQ multiplex PCR; TCRdb's copy keeps in-frame clones and lacks some. The V and J calls and clone size come from that table; D and trimming were worked out from the DNA. The table has around 620,000 clones, 70% to 90% seen once. This clonotype was obtained from a woman aged 18-30 years with acute or convalescent COVID-19. The sequenced sample was peripheral blood.

The CDR3 loop is CASIPSTGNTEAFF. The CDR3 DNA follows: TGCGCCAGCATCCCCTCGACAGGGAACACTGAAGCTTTCTTT. V and J are TRBV5-1 and TRBJ1-1, with D perhaps matching TRBD1 (6 bases). The CDR3 covers 14 residues. V was shortened by 6 bases and J by 1 base, with 13 bases between the two germline ends. The germline gives CDR1 SGHRS, CDR2 YFSETQ.